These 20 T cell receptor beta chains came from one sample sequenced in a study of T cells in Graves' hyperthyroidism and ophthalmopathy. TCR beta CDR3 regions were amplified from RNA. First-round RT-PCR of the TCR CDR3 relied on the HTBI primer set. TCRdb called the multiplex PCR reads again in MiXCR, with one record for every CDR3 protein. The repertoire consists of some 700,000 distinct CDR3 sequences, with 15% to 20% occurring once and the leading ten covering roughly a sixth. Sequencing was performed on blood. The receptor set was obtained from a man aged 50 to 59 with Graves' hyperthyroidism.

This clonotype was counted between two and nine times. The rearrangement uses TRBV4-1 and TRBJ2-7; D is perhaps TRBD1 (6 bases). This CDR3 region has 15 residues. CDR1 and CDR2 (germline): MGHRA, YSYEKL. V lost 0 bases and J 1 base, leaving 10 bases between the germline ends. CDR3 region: CASSQEDRASYEQYF. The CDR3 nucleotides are TGCGCCAGCAGCCAAGAGGACAGAGCTTCCTACGAGCAGTACTTC.

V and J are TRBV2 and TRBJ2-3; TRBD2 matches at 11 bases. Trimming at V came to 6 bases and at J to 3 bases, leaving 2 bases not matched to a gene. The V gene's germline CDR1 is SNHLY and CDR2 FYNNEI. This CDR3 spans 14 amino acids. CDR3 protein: CASRGTSGTDTQYF. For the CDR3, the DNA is TGTGCCAGCAGGGGGACTAGCGGAACAGATACGCAGTATTTT.

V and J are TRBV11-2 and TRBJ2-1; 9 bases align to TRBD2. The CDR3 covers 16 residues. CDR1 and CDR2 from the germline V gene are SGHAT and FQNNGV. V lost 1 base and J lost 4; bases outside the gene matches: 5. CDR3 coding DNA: TGTGCCAGCAGCTTAGGGGGGACTAGCCGTTACAATGAGCAGTTCTTC. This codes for CASSLGGTSRYNEQFF.

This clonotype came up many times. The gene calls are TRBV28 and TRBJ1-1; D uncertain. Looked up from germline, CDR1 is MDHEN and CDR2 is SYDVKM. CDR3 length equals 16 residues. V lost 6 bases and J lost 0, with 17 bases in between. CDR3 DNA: TGTGCCAGCAGCCGAGATCCCCGGACGTTGAACACTGAAGCTTTCTTT. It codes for CASSRDPRTLNTEAFF.

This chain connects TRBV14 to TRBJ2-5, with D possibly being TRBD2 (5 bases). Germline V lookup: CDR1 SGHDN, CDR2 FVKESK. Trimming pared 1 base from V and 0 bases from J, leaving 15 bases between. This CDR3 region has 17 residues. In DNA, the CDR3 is TGTGCCAGCAGCCAAGTTATACTAGTGGCATACCAAGAGACCCAGTACTTC. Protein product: CASSQVILVAYQETQYF.

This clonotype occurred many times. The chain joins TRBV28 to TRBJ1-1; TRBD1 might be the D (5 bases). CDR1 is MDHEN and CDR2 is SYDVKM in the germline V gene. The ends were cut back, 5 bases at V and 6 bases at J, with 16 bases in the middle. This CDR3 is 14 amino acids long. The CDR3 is CASSIYDSGAEAFF. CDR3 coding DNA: TGTGCCAGCAGTATTTACGACAGCGGGGCTGAAGCTTTCTTT.

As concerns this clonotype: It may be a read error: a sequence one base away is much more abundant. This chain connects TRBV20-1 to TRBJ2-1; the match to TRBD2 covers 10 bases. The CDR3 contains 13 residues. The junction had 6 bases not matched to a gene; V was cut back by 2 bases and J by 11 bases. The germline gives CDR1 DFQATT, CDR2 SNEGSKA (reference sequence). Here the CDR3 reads CSARPSGGNQQFF. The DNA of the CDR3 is TGCAGTGCTAGACCTAGCGGGGGAAATCAGCAGTTCTTC.

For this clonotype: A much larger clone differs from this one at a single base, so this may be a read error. CDR3 region: CASYRGNTGELSF. For the CDR3, the DNA is TGTGCCAGCTACAGGGGAAACACCGGGGAGCTGTCTTTT. This chain connects TRBV28 to TRBJ2-2, with 7 bases lining up with TRBD1. CDR1 and CDR2 from the germline V gene are MDHEN and SYDVKM. The CDR3 is 13 amino acids.

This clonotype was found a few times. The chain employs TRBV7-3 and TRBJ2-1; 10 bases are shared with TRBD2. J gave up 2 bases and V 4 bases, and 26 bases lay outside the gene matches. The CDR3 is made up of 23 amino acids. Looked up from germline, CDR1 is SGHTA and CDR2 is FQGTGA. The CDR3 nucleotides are TGTGCCAGCAGCTCCGAACTAAGCGGAATGCCACCTCTAGCGGGAGTCCCCTACAATGAGCAGTTCTTC. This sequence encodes CASSSELSGMPPLAGVPYNEQFF.

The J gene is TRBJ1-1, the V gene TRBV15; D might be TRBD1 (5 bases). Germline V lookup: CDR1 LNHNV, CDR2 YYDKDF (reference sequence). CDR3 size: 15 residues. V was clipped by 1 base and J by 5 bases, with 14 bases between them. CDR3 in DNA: TGTGCCACCAGCAGAGGGGGCGTGATATGGACTGAAGCTTTCTTT. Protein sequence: CATSRGGVIWTEAFF.

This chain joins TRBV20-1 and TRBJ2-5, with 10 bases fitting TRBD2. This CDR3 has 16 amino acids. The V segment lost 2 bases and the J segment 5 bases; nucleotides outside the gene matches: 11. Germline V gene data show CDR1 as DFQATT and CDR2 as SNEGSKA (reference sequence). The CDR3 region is CSARSTASGSRETQYF. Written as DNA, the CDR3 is TGCAGTGCTAGAAGTACGGCTAGCGGGAGCCGCGAGACCCAGTACTTC.

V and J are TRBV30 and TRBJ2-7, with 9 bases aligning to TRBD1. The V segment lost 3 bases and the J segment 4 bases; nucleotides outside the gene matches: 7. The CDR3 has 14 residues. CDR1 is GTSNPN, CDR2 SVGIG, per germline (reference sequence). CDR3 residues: CAWRGGTGPYEQYF. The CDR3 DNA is TGTGCCTGGAGGGGGGGGACAGGGCCATACGAGCAGTACTTC.

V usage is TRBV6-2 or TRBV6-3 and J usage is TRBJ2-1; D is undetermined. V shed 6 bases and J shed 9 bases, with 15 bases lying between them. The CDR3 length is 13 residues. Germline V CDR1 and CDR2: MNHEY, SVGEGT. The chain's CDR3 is CASREPPSFEQFF. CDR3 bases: TGTGCCAGCAGGGAACCCCCCAGTTTTGAGCAGTTCTTC.

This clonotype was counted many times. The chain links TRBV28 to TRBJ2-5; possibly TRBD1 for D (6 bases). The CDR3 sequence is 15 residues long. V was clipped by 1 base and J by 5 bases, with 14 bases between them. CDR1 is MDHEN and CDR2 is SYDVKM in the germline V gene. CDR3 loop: CASSLSTGGRETQYF. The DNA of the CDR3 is TGTGCCAGCAGTTTATCGACAGGCGGCCGGGAGACCCAGTACTTC. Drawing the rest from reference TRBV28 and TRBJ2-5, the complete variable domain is DVKVTQSSRYLVKRTGEKVFLECVQDMDHENMFWYRQDPGLGLRLIYFSYDVKMKEKGDIPEGYSVSREKKERFSLILESASTNQTSMYLCASSLSTGGRETQYFGPGTRLLVL.

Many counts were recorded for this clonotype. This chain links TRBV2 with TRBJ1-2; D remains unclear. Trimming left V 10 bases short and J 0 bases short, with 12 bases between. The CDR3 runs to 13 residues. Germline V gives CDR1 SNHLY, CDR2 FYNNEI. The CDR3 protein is CATWSGANYGYTF. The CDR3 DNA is TGTGCCACATGGTCAGGCGCTAACTATGGCTACACCTTC.

CDR3 protein: CASSPPDRGPRNTEAFF. The CDR3 DNA reads as TGTGCCAGCTCACCACCGGACAGGGGGCCCCGGAACACTGAAGCTTTCTTT. The chain uses TRBV18 and TRBJ1-1; the match to TRBD1 covers 11 bases. CDR3 length: 17 residues. In germline, CDR1 is KGHSH, CDR2 LQKENI. Losses at the gene ends were 0 bases for V and 1 base for J; bases not matched to a gene: 4.

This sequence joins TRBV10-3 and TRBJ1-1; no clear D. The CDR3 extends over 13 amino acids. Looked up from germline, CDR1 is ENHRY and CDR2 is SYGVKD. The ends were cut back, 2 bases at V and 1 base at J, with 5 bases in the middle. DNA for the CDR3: TGTGCCATCAGTGAGAGACAGAACACTGAAGCTTTCTTT. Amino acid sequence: CAISERQNTEAFF.

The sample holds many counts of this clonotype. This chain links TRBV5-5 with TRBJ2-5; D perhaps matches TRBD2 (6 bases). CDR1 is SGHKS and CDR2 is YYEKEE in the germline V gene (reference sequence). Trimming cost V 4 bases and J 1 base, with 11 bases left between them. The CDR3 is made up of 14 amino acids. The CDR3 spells CASSLLAIQETQYF. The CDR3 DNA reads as TGTGCCAGCAGCCTTCTAGCGATCCAAGAGACCCAGTACTTC.

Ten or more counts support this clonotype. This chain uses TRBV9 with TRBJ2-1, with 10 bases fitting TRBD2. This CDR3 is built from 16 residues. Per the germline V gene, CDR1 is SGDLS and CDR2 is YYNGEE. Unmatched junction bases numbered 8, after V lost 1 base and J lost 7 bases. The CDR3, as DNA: TGTGCCAGCAGCGTAAGTGTAGGACTAGCGGAAAATGAGCAGTTCTTC. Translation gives CASSVSVGLAENEQFF.

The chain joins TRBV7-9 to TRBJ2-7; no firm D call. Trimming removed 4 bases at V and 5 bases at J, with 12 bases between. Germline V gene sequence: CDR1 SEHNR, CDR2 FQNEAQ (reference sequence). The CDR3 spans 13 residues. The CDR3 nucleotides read TGTGCCAGCAGCTACGCGCCGACCAACGAGCAGTACTTC. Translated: CASSYAPTNEQYF.